This TCR beta chain is drawn from a study of blood T cell repertoires in COVID-19. Study overall: From the United States, Italy and Spain came samples of acute and convalescent COVID-19. The cDNA or gDNA used as material had been derived from T cells, B-cell-depleted T cells, or PBMCs.

V was pared by 5 bases and J by 6 bases, with 18 bases of the junction left unmatched. The V gene's germline CDR1 is MNHEY and CDR2 SVGEGT. This CDR3 spans 17 amino acids. Per the authors' pipeline: Quantification of nucleated cells was approximated via reference gene primer amplification. This table comes from immunoSEQ multiplex PCR, and its TCRdb copy is limited to in-frame clones, with some not included. Clone size and the V and J calls come from that table; the DNA yielded D and trimming. The sample has some 57,000 clones; around nine tenths are singletons. The rearrangement links TRBV6-2 or TRBV6-3 to TRBJ1-1; 7 nucleotides agree with TRBD1. The receptor's source is a human donor in a cohort sampled during active COVID-19. Sequenced: peripheral blood. As DNA, the CDR3 is TGTGCCAGCAGTACCGGGGACAGACATACCAGAAGGGCTGAAGCTTTCTTT. Protein: CASSTGDRHTRRAEAFF.